One sample yielded the 21 T cell receptor beta chains listed below, sequenced in a study of blood T cell repertoires in COVID-19. Using immunoSEQ multiplex PCR, the repertoire was profiled, and TCRdb retains in-frame clones only, with some absent. The table shows around 20,000 clones, with about 88% occurring only once. The sample comprised peripheral blood. The receptors come from a human donor in a cohort sampled during active COVID-19.

The chain couples TRBV28 to TRBJ2-1, with 14 bases lining up with TRBD2. The germline gives CDR1 MDHEN, CDR2 SYDVKM. With V trimmed by 8 bases and J by 8 bases, 11 bases remained unmatched. The CDR3 consists of 16 residues. CDR3: CASFETSGRARDEQFF. The CDR3 region has the DNA TGTGCCAGCTTTGAGACTAGCGGGAGGGCCAGGGATGAGCAGTTCTTC.

The chain has TRBV15 and TRBJ1-3, with D hard to call. The V end lost 0 bases, the J end lost 0 bases, and 9 bases lay between the germline ends. The CDR3 sequence is 16 residues long. From germline, CDR1 is LNHNV and CDR2 YYDKDF (reference sequence). The CDR3 sequence: CATSRDLSGSGNTIYF. The CDR3 DNA sequence: TGTGCCACCAGCAGAGATCTCTCCGGCTCTGGAAACACCATATATTTT.

The chain recombines TRBV15 with TRBJ2-5, with D maybe TRBD1 (5 bases). Trimming cost V 6 bases and J 1 base, with 9 bases left between them. Germline CDR1 LNHNV, CDR2 YYDKDF (reference sequence). This CDR3 is 13 amino acids long. The chain's CDR3 is CATRIDSQETQYF. The CDR3 DNA is TGTGCCACCAGGATAGACAGCCAAGAGACCCAGTACTTC.

The rearrangement uses TRBV2 and TRBJ2-7; 14 bases fit TRBD2. Germline-derived CDR1 and CDR2 are SNHLY and FYNNEI. J lost 6 bases, V lost 6 bases, and 4 bases had no gene match. This CDR3 has 14 residues. DNA of the CDR3: TGTGCCAGCAGGGGGACTAGCGGGAGAGGCGAGCAGTACTTC. The encoded protein is CASRGTSGRGEQYF.

This chain joins TRBV19 and TRBJ1-1; D remains ambiguous. V lost 7 bases and J lost 0, with 9 bases in between. CDR1 and CDR2 (germline): LNHDA, SQIVND (reference sequence). CDR3 length: 13 amino acids. CDR3: CASTLEVNTEAFF. The CDR3 bases are TGTGCCAGTACCCTTGAGGTGAACACTGAAGCTTTCTTT.

J is TRBJ2-1 and V is TRBV2, with TRBD2 matching over 8 bases. The germline gives CDR1 SNHLY, CDR2 FYNNEI. The trim removed 2 bases at V and 0 bases at J, leaving 0 bases unmatched. This CDR3 comprises 15 residues. For the CDR3, the DNA is TGTGCCAGCAGTGAACTAGCGGGCTCCTACAATGAGCAGTTCTTC. Its translation: CASSELAGSYNEQFF.

The chain combines TRBV18 with TRBJ2-7, with a weak D call TRBD2 (6 bases). The length of the CDR3 is 14 residues. With 0 bases removed from V and 2 bases from J, the gap between germline ends came to 8 bases. CDR1 KGHSH and CDR2 LQKENI come from the germline V gene. DNA for the CDR3: TGTGCCAGCTCACCACCGGGACTGACCTACGAGCAGTACTTC. Its translation: CASSPPGLTYEQYF. Full variable domain (outside the CDR3, taken from reference TRBV18 and TRBJ2-7): NAGVMQNPRHLVRRRGQEARLRCSPMKGHSHVYWYRQLPEEGLKFMVYLQKENIIDESGMPKERFSAEFPKEGPSILRIQQVVRGDSAAYFCASSPPGLTYEQYFGPGTRLTVT.

The J gene is TRBJ2-7, the V gene TRBV29-1, with D hard to call. Trimming cost V 4 bases and J 4 bases, with 11 bases left between them. From germline, CDR1 is SQVTM and CDR2 ANQGSEA. This CDR3 region has 12 residues. CDR3 residues: CSVAQFGYEQYF. CDR3 DNA sequence: TGCAGCGTTGCACAGTTTGGGTACGAGCAGTACTTC.

The rearrangement joins TRBV2 to TRBJ2-1, with a tentative D call TRBD2 (6 bases). Germline V gene data show CDR1 as SNHLY and CDR2 as FYNNEI. The CDR3 is made up of 15 amino acids. V was pared by 6 bases and J by 0 bases, with 12 bases between. The CDR3 spells CASRLSGNSYNEQFF. The CDR3 DNA is TGTGCCAGCAGGCTTAGCGGTAACTCCTACAATGAGCAGTTCTTC.

This clone has only a few counts. The chain is built from TRBV4-1 and TRBJ2-1; TRBD2 matches 10 bases. The J segment lost 6 bases and the V segment lost 1 base, leaving 6 bases of the junction unmatched. CDR1 and CDR2 (germline): MGHRA, YSYEKL. The CDR3 sequence is 16 residues long. Here the CDR3 reads CASSQVLAGTGNEQFF. For the CDR3, the DNA is TGCGCCAGCAGCCAAGTACTAGCGGGAACTGGCAATGAGCAGTTCTTC.

A remark on this clone: At one boundary the junction diverges from the germline segment, which might be a read error. The chain carries TRBV11-2 and TRBJ2-3; 11 bases agree with TRBD2. CDR3 length equals 13 residues. Looked up from germline, CDR1 is SGHAT and CDR2 is FQNNGV. The CDR3 loop is CASSLVGLAVDAF. The CDR3 DNA follows: TGTGCCAGCAGCTTAGTGGGACTAGCGGTGGACGCCTTT.

This clone was observed a few times. The genes are TRBV27 and TRBJ2-2, with TRBD2 as a possible D gene (5 bases). The CDR3 is 14 residues long. Germline CDR1 and CDR2: MNHEY and SMNVEV (reference sequence). The V gene lost 4 bases and the J gene lost 4 bases, with 10 bases spanning the gap. In DNA, the CDR3 is TGTGCCAGCAGTTCCGCCCGGGGCACCGGGGAGCTGTTTTTT. Amino acids: CASSSARGTGELFF.

The chain uses TRBV11-2 and TRBJ2-7; D is ambiguous. With 5 bases removed from V and 4 bases from J, the gap between germline ends came to 15 bases. Germline V gene sequence: CDR1 SGHAT, CDR2 FQNNGV. The CDR3 totals 14 residues. The CDR3 protein is CASSPSSDWYEQYF. CDR3 in DNA: TGTGCCAGCAGCCCCAGCTCCGACTGGTACGAGCAGTACTTC.

The chain couples TRBV19 to TRBJ1-1, with D possibly being TRBD1 (5 bases). The CDR3 extends over 13 amino acids. Trimming left V 8 bases short and J 12 bases short, with 22 bases between. The germline V gene has CDR1 LNHDA and CDR2 SQIVND (reference sequence). The DNA of the CDR3 is TGTGCCAGTGCCCCTTACGGGACTTTAAGAACTTTCTTT. The encoded protein is CASAPYGTLRTFF.

The CDR3 DNA follows: TGCGCCAGCAGCCTCCAACTGAGGACTAGCAGCAGCTCCTACAATGAGCAGTTCTTC. It translates to CASSLQLRTSSSSYNEQFF. The chain carries TRBV4-1 and TRBJ2-1, with 8 bases lining up with TRBD2. The CDR3 totals 19 residues. Per germline, CDR1 MGHRA and CDR2 YSYEKL. Losses at the gene ends were 4 bases for V and 0 bases for J; bases not matched to a gene: 14.

The chain joins TRBV12-3 or TRBV12-4 to TRBJ1-2, with D uncertain. Trimming left V 3 bases short and J 6 bases short, with 5 bases between. The CDR3 contains 11 residues. CDR3 coding DNA: TGTGCCAGCAGTTTGCGGGATGGCTACACCTTC. It yields the protein CASSLRDGYTF.

V gene TRBV19 combines with J gene TRBJ1-5; 7 bases fit TRBD1. After removal of 7 bases from V and 9 bases from J, the junction contained 12 bases not matched to a gene. The CDR3 extends over 14 amino acids. Looked up from germline, CDR1 is LNHDA and CDR2 is SQIVND (reference sequence). The CDR3 nucleotides read TGTGCCAGTAAAATAGGGGACAGAAGTGGGCCCCAGCATTTT. Protein product: CASKIGDRSGPQHF.

The V gene is TRBV9, the J gene TRBJ2-2; 10 bases align to TRBD2. This CDR3 has 16 residues. The germline V gene encodes CDR1 SGDLS and CDR2 YYNGEE. The J segment lost 2 bases and the V segment lost 3 bases, leaving 4 bases of the junction unmatched. This CDR3 is CASSATSGANTGELFF. CDR3 nucleotide sequence: TGTGCCAGCAGCGCCACTAGCGGGGCTAACACCGGGGAGCTGTTTTTT.

This clone was seen once. The CDR3, as DNA: TGTGCCAGCAGTTTATTTGCGGGAACGGAGACCCAGTACTTC. Amino acids: CASSLFAGTETQYF. The chain carries TRBV28 and TRBJ2-5, with D perhaps matching TRBD2 (6 bases). V was trimmed by 1 base and J by 5 bases, leaving 11 bases between them. Germline V lookup: CDR1 MDHEN, CDR2 SYDVKM. There are 14 residues in the CDR3.

The chain couples TRBV5-1 to TRBJ2-2; maybe TRBD2 (6 bases). Trimming cost V 4 bases and J 0 bases, with 13 bases left between them. The CDR3 has 16 residues. Germline values: CDR1 SGHRS, CDR2 YFSETQ. The CDR3 coding sequence is TGCGCCAGCAGCACCACCGGGACTTCGAACACCGGGGAGCTGTTTTTT. It codes for CASSTTGTSNTGELFF.

The genes are TRBV18 and TRBJ2-5; TRBD2 matches 8 bases. This CDR3 region has 14 residues. Germline assignment: CDR1 KGHSH and CDR2 LQKENI. V lost 6 bases to trimming and J lost 1 base; unmatched junction nucleotides: 4. CDR3 in amino acids: CASSLTSGQETQYF. Here the CDR3 DNA reads TGTGCCAGCTCCCTCACTAGCGGCCAAGAGACCCAGTACTTC.